Listed below are T cell receptor beta chains from one sample, sequenced in a study of T-cell memory formation after mild COVID-19. One entry per CDR3 protein results from TCRdb running MiXCR on the 5' RACE reads. The sample holds almost 250,000 distinct CDR3 sequences, roughly 15% seen once. The material sequenced was PBMCs or a T cell subset sorted from them (not recorded which). These receptors originate from an adult woman who had mild COVID-19 (a few samples of this study predate the infection). Cell type and time point are not known. Each CDR3 is given with its conserved first and last residue. A D gene is named only where the DNA matches it firmly. Clone size, where shown, is once, few, many, or a class for clones that have expanded.

d_call clone_size j_call v_call cdr3_nt cdr3_aa
- - TRBJ2-3 TRBV7-3 TGTGCCAGCAGCTTAATGGGGGGTAACACAGATACGCAGTATTTT CASSLMGGNTDTQYF
TRBD1 - TRBJ1-1 TRBV2 TGTGCCAGCAAAGAAGCAGGGGGGACTGAAGCTTTCTTT CASKEAGGTEAFF
- - TRBJ2-7 TRBV5-1 TGCGCCAGCAGCTTGGAAGCGGTCGGCGAGCAGTACTTC CASSLEAVGEQYF
- few TRBJ2-1 TRBV7-8 TGTGCCAGCAGCTTGACCCCTAAGGGCGGGATCTACAATGAGCAGTTCTTC CASSLTPKGGIYNEQFF
TRBD2 - TRBJ2-7 TRBV12-3/TRBV12-4 TGTGCCAGCAGACGAACGGTCTCTAGCGGGAGTCTCTACGAGCAGTACTTC CASRRTVSSGSLYEQYF
- - TRBJ2-1 TRBV7-8 TGTGCCAGCAGCCTTTTTGGCGGGACAGTAGGATCGAATGAGCAGTTCTTC CASSLFGGTVGSNEQFF
TRBD2 few TRBJ2-3 TRBV7-9 TGTGCCAGCAGAAGGACTAGCGGTTCCACAGATACGCAGTATTTT CASRRTSGSTDTQYF
TRBD1 - TRBJ1-1 TRBV7-8 TGTGCCAGCAGCTTGGGGACTGGACAGGGGGTTGGAAAAGCTTTCTTT CASSLGTGQGVGKAFF
- few TRBJ1-1 TRBV6-5 TGTGCCAGCAGTAATGGGGCTGAGGGGCCTGAAGCTTTCTTT CASSNGAEGPEAFF
TRBD2 many TRBJ2-3 TRBV20-1 TGCAGTGCTAGAGGGCGGGCATCCAGCGGGAGATGGACAGATACGCAGTATTTT CSARGRASSGRWTDTQYF
- few TRBJ1-1 TRBV4-1 TGCGCCAGCGCAACTACAATTCAGGGCCGCACTGAAGCTTTCTTT CASATTIQGRTEAFF
TRBD1 few TRBJ2-7 TRBV6-2/TRBV6-3 TGTGCCAGCAGGCCCCGCGGGACAGGCCGTGCCGAGCAGTACTTC CASRPRGTGRAEQYF
- many TRBJ2-7 TRBV5-1 TGCGCCAGCAAAGGTGACGGCGAGCAGTACTTC CASKGDGEQYF
- - TRBJ1-2 TRBV7-9 TGTGCCAGCAGCCGTCGGACGGGCTATGGCTACACCTTC CASSRRTGYGYTF
- - TRBJ2-1 TRBV20-1 TGCAGTGCTAGACCACGGACTGGCTACAATGAGCAGTTCTTC CSARPRTGYNEQFF
- many TRBJ2-4 TRBV27 TGTGCCAGCAGTTTATACAGCGGGCAAGCCAAAAACATTCAGTACTTC CASSLYSGQAKNIQYF
- few TRBJ2-7 TRBV2 TGTGCCAGCAGGGTTAACGGGGTAAGCTCCTACGAGCAGTACTTC CASRVNGVSSYEQYF
- - TRBJ2-4 TRBV15 TGTGCCACCAGCAGAGATTCATGGACAGTTCAGTACTTC CATSRDSWTVQYF
- - TRBJ1-6 TRBV3-1 TGTGCCAGCAGCCAAGCTGGGGTGGCATCACCCCTCCACTTT CASSQAGVASPLHF
- few TRBJ1-1 TRBV15 TGTGCCACCAGCAGAGGACGGAGGGGCACTGAAGCTTTCTTT CATSRGRRGTEAFF
TRBD1 - TRBJ1-5 TRBV29-1 TGCAGCGTGGGGACAGGGAACGATCAGCCCCAGCATTTT CSVGTGNDQPQHF
TRBD2 few TRBJ2-1 TRBV7-3 TGTGCCAGCAGCTCCCGAGGACTAGCGGGGGGGGCCGTGGTCTTC CASSSRGLAGGAVVF
- - TRBJ2-7 TRBV5-1 TGCGCCAGCAGCTTTGATCTTAGCGGAGCCGCCTACGAGCAGTACTTC CASSFDLSGAAYEQYF
- few TRBJ2-7 TRBV18 TGTGCCAGCTCGACCATTGGCGAGCAGTACTTC CASSTIGEQYF
- few TRBJ2-5 TRBV7-9 TGTGCCAGCAGCTCCGGGTGGCTAAGGGGGCAAGAGACCCAGTACTTC CASSSGWLRGQETQYF
- - TRBJ2-2 TRBV3-1 TGTGCCAGCAGCCAAGGGGTGCAGGGTCGGACCGGGGAGCTGTTTTTT CASSQGVQGRTGELFF
- many TRBJ2-3 TRBV9 TGTGCCAGCAGCCCCGTCGGGGGGCTACGGGGCACAGATACGCAGTATTTT CASSPVGGLRGTDTQYF
TRBD2 many TRBJ2-3 TRBV6-2/TRBV6-3 TGTGCCAGCAGTTATCGGGCTAGCGGAGCTCTCACAGATACGCAGTATTTT CASSYRASGALTDTQYF
- few TRBJ2-7 TRBV7-2 TGTGCCAGCAGCTTAGGGCTTCTTAACTCCTACGAGCAGTACTTC CASSLGLLNSYEQYF
- few TRBJ2-3 TRBV7-2 TGTGCCAGCAGCCTACAGGGCGTGGATACGCAGTATTTT CASSLQGVDTQYF
TRBD1 few TRBJ2-2 TRBV24-1 TGTGCCACCAAAGGGGGCCTGAACACCGGGGAGCTGTTTTTT CATKGGLNTGELFF
- few TRBJ2-7 TRBV4-3 TGCGCCAGCAGCCAAACGCCCACTAGTCTCGAGCAGTACTTC CASSQTPTSLEQYF